This is a list of T cell receptor beta chains from one sample in a study of cytomegalovirus exposure and HLA in healthy donors. The method was immunoSEQ multiplex PCR; TCRdb's version includes in-frame clones alone and lacks a portion of them. The sample lists around 220,000 clones, roughly 80% seen once, with approximately 1.5% in the top ten. Material: PBMCs. The receptors stem from a girl under 18 in good health and CMV-seronegative. The CDR3 runs from the conserved cysteine through the conserved F or W. D genes are given only for firm matches. Size is stated for part of the rows, as once, few or many counts, or as a class when the clone is expanded.

CDR3 DNA	CDR3 protein	V gene	J gene	clone size	D gene
TGTGCCAGCAGCTCCTTGGACAGGGCCTACGAGCAGTACTTC	CASSSLDRAYEQYF	TRBV5-4	TRBJ2-7	few	TRBD1
TGCGCCAGCAGCCAAGAGGACAGGGTTTGGACAGATACGCAGTATTTT	CASSQEDRVWTDTQYF	TRBV4-1	TRBJ2-3	NA	TRBD1
TGTGCCAGCAGTTACTCTGACAGTATCACAGATACGCAGTATTTT	CASSYSDSITDTQYF	TRBV6-5	TRBJ2-3	NA	NA
TGTGCCAGCAGCTTAGTATCCCCAGCGGGGATCACCGGGGAGCTGTTTTTT	CASSLVSPAGITGELFF	TRBV7-2	TRBJ2-2	NA	TRBD2
TGTGCCAGCAGTACCGGGACAGTGGCTTTCTTT	CASSTGTVAFF	TRBV6-6	TRBJ1-1	NA	TRBD1
TGTGCCTGGCTTACCCGGGACAGGGGAGGGGCTCCTCTCCGCTACGAGCAGTACTTC	CAWLTRDRGGAPLRYEQYF	TRBV30	TRBJ2-7	once	TRBD1
TGCGCCAGCAGCTTGGGGAGGACTAGCGGGAGCTTTGAGACCCAGTACTTC	CASSLGRTSGSFETQYF	TRBV5-1	TRBJ2-5	once	TRBD2
TGTGCCAGCAGCGCAACAGGCCGGAACACTGAAGCTTTCTTT	CASSATGRNTEAFF	TRBV7-3	TRBJ1-1	NA	NA
TGTGCCAGCAGTTGGGACATCCTCGATTCACCCCTCCACTTT	CASSWDILDSPLHF	TRBV27	TRBJ1-6	NA	NA
TGCGCCAGCAGTATCGAGCGGGCTTCCTACGGGCAGTACTTC	CASSIERASYGQYF	TRBV5-1	TRBJ2-7	NA	NA
TGTGCCAGCAGCTTGTTTGCGGCCAACACCGGGGAGCTGTTTTTT	CASSLFAANTGELFF	TRBV7-9	TRBJ2-2	NA	NA
TGTGCCAGCAGCTCCCAGACTAGCGGGGTGGGAGAGACCCAGTACTTC	CASSSQTSGVGETQYF	TRBV11-2	TRBJ2-5	NA	TRBD2
TGTGCCAGCAGCGTAGGGCAGGGGGCAAATTTGAACACTGAAGCTTTCTTT	CASSVGQGANLNTEAFF	TRBV9	TRBJ1-1	once	TRBD1
TGTGCCAGCAGCAGGGGCGGCACTGAAGCTTTCTTT	CASSRGGTEAFF	TRBV7-8	TRBJ1-1	NA	NA
TGTGCCAGCAGACCCACCGGGACAGGGCGGTACGAGCAGTACTTC	CASRPTGTGRYEQYF	TRBV28	TRBJ2-7	NA	TRBD1
TGTGCCAGCAGCTTAGCCCACGCGGGCTACAATGAGCAGTTCTTC	CASSLAHAGYNEQFF	TRBV7-2	TRBJ2-1	NA	NA
TGCGCCAGCAGCTTGACGGGCCTAGCGATTACCGCCCCGTGGGAGCAGTACTTC	CASSLTGLAITAPWEQYF	TRBV5-1	TRBJ2-7	NA	NA
TGTGCCAGCAGCTTAGGCGTCTCCCTGAGGGTCGGGGAGCTGTTTTTT	CASSLGVSLRVGELFF	TRBV7-9	TRBJ2-2	NA	NA
TGTGCCTTTACAACCGCCAAAGTTGGCTACACCTTC	CAFTTAKVGYTF	TRBV30	TRBJ1-2	NA	NA
TGTGCCAGCAGCCAAGATCAGGAGGTAGCCTACCGCAGTGAGCAGTTCTTC	CASSQDQEVAYRSEQFF	TRBV4-2	TRBJ2-1	NA	NA
TGTGCCAGCTCACCGGCTCCTTATACAGGGGCGGAGAACACTGAAGCTTTCTTT	CASSPAPYTGAENTEAFF	TRBV18	TRBJ1-1	NA	TRBD1
TGCGCCAGCAGCCCGCCGACAGGGACCACAGATACGCAGTATTTT	CASSPPTGTTDTQYF	TRBV5-1	TRBJ2-3	NA	TRBD1
TGTGCCAGCAGCGACCGTCTAGCCGCTCATTCTTACGAGCAGTACTTC	CASSDRLAAHSYEQYF	TRBV13	TRBJ2-7	NA	NA
TGTGCCAGCTCCCCCTGGGGACAGGGGGCGGGGGAGCAGTACTTC	CASSPWGQGAGEQYF	TRBV28	TRBJ2-7	NA	TRBD1
TGTGCCAGAAACCGGGACAGGGGGTATCAGCCCCAGCATTTT	CARNRDRGYQPQHF	TRBV6-1	TRBJ1-5	NA	TRBD1
TGTGCCAGCAGCACCCTCGGGGCGGGGGGATACAATGAGCAGTTCTTC	CASSTLGAGGYNEQFF	TRBV7-2	TRBJ2-1	NA	TRBD2
TGTGCCACCCGCGCCTCCCCGGGCCGGGGGGACACCATATATTTT	CATRASPGRGDTIYF	TRBV19	TRBJ1-3	once	NA
TGTGCCAGCAGCCGAGCTAGCTTGGGGTCGAATCCAGATACGCAGTATTTT	CASSRASLGSNPDTQYF	TRBV5-6	TRBJ2-3	NA	NA
TGCGCCAGCAGCTTGGGGTTTACTAGCGGGGGAAACTACGAGCAGTACTTC	CASSLGFTSGGNYEQYF	TRBV5-1	TRBJ2-7	NA	TRBD2
TGTGCCACCAGCATCCGCCTAGCGGGGGGCCTTGAGACCCAGTACTTC	CATSIRLAGGLETQYF	TRBV15	TRBJ2-5	once	TRBD2
TGTGCCAGCTCACAAGGGACAGGGGTGGAGGAGCAGTACTTC	CASSQGTGVEEQYF	TRBV18	TRBJ2-7	NA	TRBD1
TGTGCCAGCAGCACCGGGACCTACGAGCAGTACTTC	CASSTGTYEQYF	TRBV7-9	TRBJ2-7	NA	NA
TGCGCCAGCAGCTACCACACAGGGGCCTCCTACGAGCAGTACTTC	CASSYHTGASYEQYF	TRBV5-1	TRBJ2-7	NA	TRBD1
TGTGCCAGCAGCGCGGGGACGCTAATCCTTACCTACAATGAGCAGTTCTTC	CASSAGTLILTYNEQFF	TRBV5-8	TRBJ2-1	NA	NA
TGTGCCAGCAGACCAGGGATAAACTATGGCTACACCTTC	CASRPGINYGYTF	TRBV6-4	TRBJ1-2	NA	NA
TGCGCCAGCTGGGAACAACAGGGGGGTACAGATACGCAGTATTTT	CASWEQQGGTDTQYF	TRBV5-1	TRBJ2-3	NA	TRBD1
TGCGCCAGCAGCCAAGATCGACAGAGTTGGGAGCAGTACTTC	CASSQDRQSWEQYF	TRBV4-1	TRBJ2-7	once	NA
TGTGCCAGCACCTCCTACGGGGGATCCACTGAAGCTTTCTTT	CASTSYGGSTEAFF	TRBV5-4	TRBJ1-1	NA	NA
TGTGCCAGCAGCTCTGGGACTAGGGGGAACTCCTACAATGAGCAGTTCTTC	CASSSGTRGNSYNEQFF	TRBV11-3	TRBJ2-1	NA	TRBD2
TGTGCCAGTAGTCTAAGCGGGTTCCCCGGAGGGGAGCAGTTCTTC	CASSLSGFPGGEQFF	TRBV19	TRBJ2-1	NA	NA
TGTGCCAGCAGTGATCGGGAGAGCTCCTACAATGAGCAGTTCTTC	CASSDRESSYNEQFF	TRBV2	TRBJ2-1	NA	NA
TGTGCCAGCAGTGAATCCTCCCTAGGCGATGAGCAGTTCTTC	CASSESSLGDEQFF	TRBV25-1	TRBJ2-1	NA	NA
TGTGCCAGCAGCTTATCCGGGACAGGGAACACCGGGGAGCTGTTTTTT	CASSLSGTGNTGELFF	TRBV7-2	TRBJ2-2	once	TRBD1
TGTGCCAGCAGACTCCAGGGGCCCGGCTTACACTTT	CASRLQGPGLHF	TRBV6-6	TRBJ1-6	NA	NA
TGTGCCAGCAGCTTAAGCCCCGATCGCGGAGCTTTCTTT	CASSLSPDRGAFF	TRBV7-9	TRBJ1-1	NA	NA